This TCR beta chain was sequenced during a study of T cells after yellow fever vaccination. General observations from the study: Post-booster samples contained most primary-vaccination clones (approximately 96% CD4, about 90% CD8).

Synthesis of TCR cDNA relied on 5'RACE template switching, which attached a universal primer site and UMIs. TCRdb re-analysed the 5' RACE reads in MiXCR, keeping a single row per CDR3 protein. The sample shows 100,000 to 150,000 distinct CDR3 sequences, roughly 8.2% of them seen only once. CDR1 and CDR2 from the germline V gene are MGHRA and YSYEKL. CDR3 length: 15 amino acids. V was shortened by 0 bases and J by 7 bases, with 13 bases between the two germline ends. The sample holds a few counts of this clonotype. Its antigen remains unidentified. The material sequenced was CD8+ T cells sorted from PBMCs, taken on the day of the yellow fever booster vaccination. This receptor was obtained from a man aged 18-30 years who received the YFV17D yellow fever vaccine. V and J are TRBV4-1 and TRBJ2-1; tentatively, D is TRBD1 or TRBD2 (5 bases each). CDR3 in DNA: TGCGCCAGCAGCCAAGAGAGGGCCCAGGGAAATGAGCAGTTCTTC. This translates into CASSQERAQGNEQFF.